This T cell receptor beta chain was observed in a study of tumor-infiltrating lymphocytes in primary liver carcinoma. General study results and limits: Detection in all five tumor regions applied to only about 7-25% of top clones.

From about 19-30 mg of unsorted bulk tissue, DNA and RNA were co-extracted together. Every patient in the cohort had a primary liver carcinoma. That carcinoma was treated by surgical resection. Notes on this clonotype: Its matching antigen is unknown.

This CDR3 spans 12 amino acids. The ends were cut back, 10 bases at V and 6 bases at J, with 15 bases in the middle. A constant-region primer served to make TCR beta cDNA from about 500 ng total RNA. Three nested multiplex PCR rounds, a slightly modified ARM-PCR method, built the TCR beta libraries. With TRBV1-TRBV30 forward primers and a C-beta reverse primer, the first two PCR rounds were run for 10 cycles each. TCRdb reanalysed the multiplex PCR reads using MiXCR and keeps one entry per CDR3 protein. The sample has 30,000 to 40,000 distinct CDR3 sequences, roughly 70% seen once; the top ten hold 16%.

This clonotype was obtained from a middle-aged man with primary liver carcinoma and hepatitis B virus infection. The material sequenced was liver tumor tissue from sampling region 4. Subset in this sample: tumor region T4, right-lateral pole. J is TRBJ1-2 and V is TRBV12-3 or TRBV12-4; no firm D call. In DNA, the CDR3 is TGTGCCATCGGATATGGGGTTGATGGCTACACCTTC. As protein: CAIGYGVDGYTF.